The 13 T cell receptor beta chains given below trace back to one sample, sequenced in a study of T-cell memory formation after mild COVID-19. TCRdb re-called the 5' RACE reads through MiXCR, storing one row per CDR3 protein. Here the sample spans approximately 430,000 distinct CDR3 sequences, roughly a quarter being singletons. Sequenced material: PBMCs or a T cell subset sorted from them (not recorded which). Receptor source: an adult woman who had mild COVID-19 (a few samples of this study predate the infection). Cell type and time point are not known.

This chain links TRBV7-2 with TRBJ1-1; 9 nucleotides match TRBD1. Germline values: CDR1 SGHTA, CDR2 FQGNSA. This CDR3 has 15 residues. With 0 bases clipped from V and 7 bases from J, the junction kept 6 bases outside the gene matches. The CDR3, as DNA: TGTGCCAGCAGCTTAGCCGGGACAGGGCTAGGTGAAGCTTTCTTT. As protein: CASSLAGTGLGEAFF.

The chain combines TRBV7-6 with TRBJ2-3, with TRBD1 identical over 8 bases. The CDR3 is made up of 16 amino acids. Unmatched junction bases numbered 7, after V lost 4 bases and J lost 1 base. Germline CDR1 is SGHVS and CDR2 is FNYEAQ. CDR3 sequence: CASSSTGTGRTDTQYF. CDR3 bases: TGTGCCAGCAGCTCCACCGGGACAGGTCGCACAGATACGCAGTATTTT.

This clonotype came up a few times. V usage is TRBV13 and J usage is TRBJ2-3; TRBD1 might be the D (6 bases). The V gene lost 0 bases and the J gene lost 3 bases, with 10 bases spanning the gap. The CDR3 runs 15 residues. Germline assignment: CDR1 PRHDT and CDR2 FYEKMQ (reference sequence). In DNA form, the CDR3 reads TGTGCCAGCAGCTTAGGTTCAGGGGCTACAGATACGCAGTATTTT. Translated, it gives CASSLGSGATDTQYF.

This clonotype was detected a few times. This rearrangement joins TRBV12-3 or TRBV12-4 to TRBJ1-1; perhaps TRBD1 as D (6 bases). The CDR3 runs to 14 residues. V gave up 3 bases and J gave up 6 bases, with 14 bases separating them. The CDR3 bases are TGTGCCAGCAGTTTGGGGGGCCCGAGGGCTGAAGCTTTCTTT. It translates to CASSLGGPRAEAFF.

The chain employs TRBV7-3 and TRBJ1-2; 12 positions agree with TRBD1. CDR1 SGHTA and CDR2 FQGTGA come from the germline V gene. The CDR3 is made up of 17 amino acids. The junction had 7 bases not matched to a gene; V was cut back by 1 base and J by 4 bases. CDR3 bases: TGTGCCAGCAGCTTAATTGCCGGGGACAGGGGGCCCTATGGCTACACCTTC. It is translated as CASSLIAGDRGPYGYTF.

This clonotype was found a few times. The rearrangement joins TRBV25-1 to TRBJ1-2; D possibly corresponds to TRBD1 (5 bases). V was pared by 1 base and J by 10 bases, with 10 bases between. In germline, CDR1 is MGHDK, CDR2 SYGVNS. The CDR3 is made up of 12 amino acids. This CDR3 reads CASSEWGETYTF. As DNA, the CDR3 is TGTGCCAGCAGTGAATGGGGGGAAACCTACACCTTC.

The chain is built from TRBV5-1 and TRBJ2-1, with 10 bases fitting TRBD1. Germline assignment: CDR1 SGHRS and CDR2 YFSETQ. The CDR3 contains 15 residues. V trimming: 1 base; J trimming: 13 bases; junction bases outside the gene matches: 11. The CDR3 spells CASSLRQGAFFIQFF. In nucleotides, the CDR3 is TGCGCCAGCAGCTTGAGACAGGGGGCGTTCTTTATTCAGTTCTTC.

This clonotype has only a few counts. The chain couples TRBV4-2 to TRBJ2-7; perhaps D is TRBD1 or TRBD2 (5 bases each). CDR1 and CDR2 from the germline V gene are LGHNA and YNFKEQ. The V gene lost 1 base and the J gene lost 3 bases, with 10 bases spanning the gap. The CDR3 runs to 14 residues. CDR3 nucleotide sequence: TGTGCCAGCAGCCAAGCCGTTGGGGGCTACGAGCAGTACTTC. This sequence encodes CASSQAVGGYEQYF.

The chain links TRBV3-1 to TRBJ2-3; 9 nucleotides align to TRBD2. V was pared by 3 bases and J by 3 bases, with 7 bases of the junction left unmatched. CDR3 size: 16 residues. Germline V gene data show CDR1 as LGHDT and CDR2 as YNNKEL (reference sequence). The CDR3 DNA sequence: TGTGCCAGCAGCCAGTTAGCGGGAGTAGGGACAGATACGCAGTATTTT. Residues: CASSQLAGVGTDTQYF.

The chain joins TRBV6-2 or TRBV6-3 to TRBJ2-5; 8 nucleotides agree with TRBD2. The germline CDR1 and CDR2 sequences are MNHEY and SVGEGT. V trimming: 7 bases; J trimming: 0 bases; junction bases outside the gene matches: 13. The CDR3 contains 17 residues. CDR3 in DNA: TGTGCCAGCACCAACTTATGGACTAGCCGGAACCAAGAGACCCAGTACTTC. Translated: CASTNLWTSRNQETQYF.

The CDR3 sequence is CASSLFSEFSDTQYF. The CDR3 nucleotides read TGTGCCAGCAGCTTATTCTCTGAGTTTTCAGATACGCAGTATTTT. The J gene is TRBJ2-3, the V gene TRBV7-2; D ambiguous. This CDR3 is built from 15 residues. Deletions cut 2 bases from V and 4 bases from J, with 13 bases between. CDR1 SGHTA and CDR2 FQGNSA come from the germline V gene.

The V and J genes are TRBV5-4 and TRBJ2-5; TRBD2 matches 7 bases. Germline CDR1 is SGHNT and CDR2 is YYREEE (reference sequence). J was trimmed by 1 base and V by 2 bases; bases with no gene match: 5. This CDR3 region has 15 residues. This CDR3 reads CASSFQRGPQETQYF. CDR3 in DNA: TGTGCCAGCAGCTTCCAGCGGGGACCCCAAGAGACCCAGTACTTC.

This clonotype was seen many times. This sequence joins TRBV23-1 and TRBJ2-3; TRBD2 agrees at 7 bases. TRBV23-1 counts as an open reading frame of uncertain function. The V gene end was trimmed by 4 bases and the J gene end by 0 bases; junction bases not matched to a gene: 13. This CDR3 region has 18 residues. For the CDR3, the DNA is TGCGCCAGCAGTCCGCCTGGGGAGGGCCTCCATAGCACAGATACGCAGTATTTT. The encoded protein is CASSPPGEGLHSTDTQYF.